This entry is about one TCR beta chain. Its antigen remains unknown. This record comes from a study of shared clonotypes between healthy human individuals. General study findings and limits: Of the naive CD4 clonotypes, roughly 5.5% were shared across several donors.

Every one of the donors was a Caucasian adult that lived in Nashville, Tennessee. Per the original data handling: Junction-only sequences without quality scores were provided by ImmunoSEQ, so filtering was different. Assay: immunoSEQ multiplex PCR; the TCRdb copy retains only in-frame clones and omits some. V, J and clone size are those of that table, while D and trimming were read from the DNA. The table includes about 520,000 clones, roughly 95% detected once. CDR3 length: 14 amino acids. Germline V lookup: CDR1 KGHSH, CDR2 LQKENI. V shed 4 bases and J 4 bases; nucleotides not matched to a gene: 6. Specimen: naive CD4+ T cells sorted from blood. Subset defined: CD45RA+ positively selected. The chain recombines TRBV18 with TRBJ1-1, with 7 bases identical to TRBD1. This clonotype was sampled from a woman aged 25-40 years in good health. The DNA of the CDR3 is TGTGCCAGCTCACTTACAGGGGTGAGCACTGAAGCTTTCTTT. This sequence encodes CASSLTGVSTEAFF.